The text below deals with one T cell receptor beta chain. Its matching antigen is unknown. The CDR3 consists of 15 residues. Germline assignment: CDR1 MNHEY and CDR2 SVGEGT. The V segment lost 2 bases and the J segment 8 bases; nucleotides outside the gene matches: 8. These data belong to a study of T cell repertoires in cytomegalovirus infection. Study-level information: An indication of both CMV infection and matching HLA type came from public TCR beta signatures. Regarding the study as a whole: CMV-specific HLA-C-restricted TCR beta clonotypes dominated the ex vivo response. The study identified carriers of CMV plus the relevant HLA from cumulative public TCR beta family frequency.

One entry per CDR3 protein results from TCRdb running MiXCR on the reads. This sample carries 350,000 to 500,000 distinct CDR3 sequences, roughly a third of them seen once, and the ten largest clones take roughly an eighth. Sequencing was done on a sample of PBMCs. The chain couples TRBV6-2 or TRBV6-3 to TRBJ2-1; 8 bases fit TRBD2. The sequence derives from a human donor in good health (CMV status not recorded). Some clones in this sample may be carry-over from other donors' samples. The CDR3 reads CASSYTGLVRDEQFF. The CDR3 region has the DNA TGTGCCAGCAGTTACACGGGACTAGTACGCGATGAGCAGTTCTTC.